This TCR beta chain was observed in a study of cytomegalovirus exposure and HLA in healthy donors. The study, taken as a whole, reports: The analysis excluded some indistinguishable V segments, including TRBV6-2 and TRBV6-3. Later analysis demonstrated an association between a missense DCLRE1C variant and TCR beta V- and J-gene trimming.

PCR involved 60 Vbeta and 13 Jbeta primers. The protocol was immunoSEQ multiplex PCR, while the TCRdb copy is restricted to in-frame clones and leaves out a portion. The sample yields 150,000 to 200,000 clones, 70% seen once. Per the germline V gene, CDR1 is SGHRS and CDR2 is YFSETQ. CDR3 length equals 16 residues. Germline trimming cut 0 bases from V and 4 bases from J; bases unmatched to any gene: 5. This clone has more than one count but fewer than ten. As yet, its antigen is unknown. The sample consisted of PBMCs. The sequence derives from a man aged 18 to 29 in good health and CMV-seropositive. The gene calls are TRBV5-1 and TRBJ2-3, with TRBD2 matching over 10 bases. The CDR3 coding sequence is TGCGCCAGCAGCTTGGCAAGCGGGGGGGCGGCAGATACGCAGTATTTT. Translating it yields CASSLASGGAADTQYF. The variable domain in full, with the rest retrieved from reference TRBV5-1 and TRBJ2-3, is KAGVTQTPRYLIKTRGQQVTLSCSPISGHRSVSWYQQTPGQGLQFLFEYFSETQRNKGNFPGRFSGRQFSNSRSEMNVSTLELGDSALYLCASSLASGGAADTQYFGPGTRLTVL.